The table lists the clone carrying this TCR beta chain with a few counts. TCRdb reanalysed the RT-PCR reads using MiXCR and keeps one entry per CDR3 protein. The profile covers some 880,000 distinct CDR3 sequences, with 18% appearing a single time and about 6% taken by the ten largest. These data come from a study of patients and donors after allogeneic stem cell transplantation. The CDR3 spans 13 residues. Trimming shortened V by 3 bases and J by 9 bases, and 14 bases separated the two germline ends. Germline values: CDR1 SGDLS, CDR2 YYNGEE. The V gene is TRBV9, the J gene TRBJ2-3; D may be TRBD1 (6 bases). The TCR comes from a human donor who was either an allogeneic HSCT recipient or a stem cell or donor lymphocyte infusion donor (not recorded which). It is not recorded whose cells these are; they may come from a transplant donor. Sequencing used blood, either unsorted or a sorted T cell fraction (not recorded which). The chain's CDR3 is CASSAGRRGTQYF. CDR3 sequence (DNA): TGTGCCAGCAGCGCGGGACGAAGGGGGACGCAGTATTTT.